Shown below are 7 T cell receptor beta chains from a single sample sequenced in a study of T cells in Graves' hyperthyroidism and ophthalmopathy. The investigators amplified TCR beta CDR3 regions from RNA transcripts. First-round RT-PCR targeting the TCR CDR3 was performed with the HTBI primer set. MiXCR, run by TCRdb on the multiplex PCR reads, gives a single entry per CDR3 protein. The sample shows more than 450,000 distinct CDR3 sequences, 14% of them seen only once. Sequencing was done on a sample of blood. These TCRs come from a woman aged 40 to 50 with Graves' hyperthyroidism.

The V gene is TRBV28, the J gene TRBJ2-7, with 7 bases aligning to TRBD1. The junction had 10 bases not matched to a gene; V was cut back by 6 bases and J by 2 bases. CDR1 is MDHEN, CDR2 SYDVKM, per germline. This CDR3 contains 15 residues. Here the CDR3 reads CASSTDRDEAYEQYF. The CDR3 DNA reads as TGTGCCAGCAGCACAGACAGGGACGAGGCCTACGAGCAGTACTTC.

This chain joins TRBV28 and TRBJ2-5; 9 nucleotides match TRBD1. There are 16 residues in the CDR3. The ends lost 4 bases at V and 5 bases at J; junction bases unmatched: 11. CDR1 and CDR2 (germline): MDHEN, SYDVKM. The CDR3 coding sequence is TGTGCCAGCAGTTCCACCCATAACAGGGGGCGGGAGACCCAGTACTTC. It yields the protein CASSSTHNRGRETQYF.

The chain uses TRBV20-1 and TRBJ2-2; D unclear. The CDR3 consists of 14 residues. V gave up 0 bases and J gave up 6 bases, with 11 bases separating them. CDR1 is DFQATT and CDR2 is SNEGSKA in the germline V gene (reference sequence). CDR3: CSAREDRGAGELFF. CDR3 in DNA: TGCAGTGCTAGAGAGGATCGCGGCGCCGGGGAGCTGTTTTTT.

This clonotype was observed many times. This chain links TRBV6-5 with TRBJ1-1; no firm D call. The CDR3 loop spans 18 amino acids. Germline assignment: CDR1 MNHEY and CDR2 SVGAGI. Between the trimmed V and J ends, which lost 0 bases and 1 base, there was a span of 18 bases. The CDR3: CASSYSVTVKRANTEAFF. DNA for the CDR3: TGTGCCAGCAGTTACTCGGTTACGGTAAAGAGGGCGAACACTGAAGCTTTCTTT.

In this sample, this clonotype turned up many times. V and J are TRBV6-1 and TRBJ2-7, with 11 bases fitting TRBD1. V gave up 6 bases and J gave up 6 bases; unmatched junction bases: 13. Germline values: CDR1 MNHNS, CDR2 SASEGT. This CDR3 has 16 amino acids. CDR3 coding DNA: TGTGCCAGCAGCCCACTCGGAGGACAGGGGGCTTCCGAGCAGTACTTC. Translation gives CASSPLGGQGASEQYF.

This clonotype showed up many times. The chain is built from TRBV6-1 and TRBJ1-1; perhaps TRBD1 as D (6 bases). CDR1 and CDR2 from the germline V gene are MNHNS and SASEGT. The CDR3 is 14 amino acids. V was cut by 5 bases and J by 1 base, with 11 bases left in between. The CDR3 nucleotides read TGTGCCAGCAGTACGAGGGGGAAGAACACTGAAGCTTTCTTT. This translates into CASSTRGKNTEAFF.

The V gene is TRBV19, the J gene TRBJ2-3, with D tentatively TRBD2 (5 bases). Trimming took 9 bases from V and 4 from J, leaving 11 bases between them. Germline V CDR1 and CDR2: LNHDA, SQIVND (reference sequence). The CDR3 runs 12 residues. CDR3 amino acids: CASSEEADTQYF. The CDR3 region has the DNA TGTGCCAGCTCAGAGGAGGCAGATACGCAGTATTTT.